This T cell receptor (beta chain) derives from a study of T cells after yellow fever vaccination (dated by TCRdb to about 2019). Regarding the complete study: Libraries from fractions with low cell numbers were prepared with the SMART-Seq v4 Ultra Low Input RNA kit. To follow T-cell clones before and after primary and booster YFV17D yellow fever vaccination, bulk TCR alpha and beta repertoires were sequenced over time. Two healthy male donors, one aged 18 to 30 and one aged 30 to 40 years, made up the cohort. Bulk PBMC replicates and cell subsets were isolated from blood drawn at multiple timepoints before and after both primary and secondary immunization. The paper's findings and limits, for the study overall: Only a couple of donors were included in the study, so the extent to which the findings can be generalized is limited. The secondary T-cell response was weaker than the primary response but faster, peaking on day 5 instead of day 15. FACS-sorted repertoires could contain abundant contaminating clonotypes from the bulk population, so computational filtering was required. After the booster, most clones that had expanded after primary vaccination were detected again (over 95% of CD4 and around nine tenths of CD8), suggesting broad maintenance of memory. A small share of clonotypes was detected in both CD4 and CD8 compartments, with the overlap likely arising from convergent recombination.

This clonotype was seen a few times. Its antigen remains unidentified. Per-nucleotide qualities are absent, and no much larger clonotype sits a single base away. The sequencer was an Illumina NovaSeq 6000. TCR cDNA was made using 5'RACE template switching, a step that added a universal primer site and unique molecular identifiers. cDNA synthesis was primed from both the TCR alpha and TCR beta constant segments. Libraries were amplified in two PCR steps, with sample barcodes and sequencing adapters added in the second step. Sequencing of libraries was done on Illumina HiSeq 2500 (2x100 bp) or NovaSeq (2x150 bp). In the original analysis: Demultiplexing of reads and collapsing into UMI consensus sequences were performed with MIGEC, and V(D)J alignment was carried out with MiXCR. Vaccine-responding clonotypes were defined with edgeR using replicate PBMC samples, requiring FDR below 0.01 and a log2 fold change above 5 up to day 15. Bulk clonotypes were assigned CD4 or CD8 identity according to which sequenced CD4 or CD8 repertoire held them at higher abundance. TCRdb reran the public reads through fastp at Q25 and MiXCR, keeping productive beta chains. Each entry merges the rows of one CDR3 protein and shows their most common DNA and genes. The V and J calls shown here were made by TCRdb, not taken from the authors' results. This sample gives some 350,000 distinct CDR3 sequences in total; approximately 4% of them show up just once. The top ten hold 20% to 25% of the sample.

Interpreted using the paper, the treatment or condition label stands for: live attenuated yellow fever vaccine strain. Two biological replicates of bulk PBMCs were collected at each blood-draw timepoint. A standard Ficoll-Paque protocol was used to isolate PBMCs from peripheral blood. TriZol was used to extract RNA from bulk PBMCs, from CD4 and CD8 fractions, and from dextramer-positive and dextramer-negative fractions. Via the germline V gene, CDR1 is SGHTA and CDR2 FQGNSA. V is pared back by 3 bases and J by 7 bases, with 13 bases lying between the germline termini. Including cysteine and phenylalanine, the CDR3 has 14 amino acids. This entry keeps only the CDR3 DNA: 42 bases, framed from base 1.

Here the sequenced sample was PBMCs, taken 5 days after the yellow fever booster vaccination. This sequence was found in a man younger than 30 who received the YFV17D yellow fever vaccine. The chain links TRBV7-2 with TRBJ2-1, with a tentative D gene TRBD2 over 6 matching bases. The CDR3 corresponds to CASSFLLARNEQFF. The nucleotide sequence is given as TGTGCCAGCAGCTTTCTTCTAGCGAGGAATGAGCAGTTCTTC.